This TCR beta chain was obtained from a study of T cell changes during pregnancy in multiple sclerosis. This CDR3 is 17 amino acids long. The germline gives CDR1 LNHDA, CDR2 SQIVND (reference sequence). Trimming at V came to 4 bases and at J to 5 bases, leaving 8 bases not matched to a gene. Using immunoSEQ multiplex PCR, the repertoire was profiled, and TCRdb retains in-frame clones only, with some absent. The sample shows more than 40,000 clones, roughly 92% of them seen only once. The receptor was isolated from a female donor with multiple sclerosis, enrolled in a pregnancy study. Sample: CD4+ T cells from peripheral blood mononuclear cells, taken in the third trimester of pregnancy. The genes are TRBV19 and TRBJ2-1; 13 bases align to TRBD2. The CDR3 region is CASSTRTSGRSHNEQFF. CDR3 sequence (DNA): TGTGCCAGTAGTACTAGGACTAGCGGGAGATCTCACAATGAGCAGTTCTTC. Supplemented by reference TRBV19 and TRBJ2-1, the full variable domain reads DGGITQSPKYLFRKEGQNVTLSCEQNLNHDAMYWYRQDPGQGLRLIYYSQIVNDFQKGDIAEGYSVSREKKESFPLTVTSAQKNPTAFYLCASSTRTSGRSHNEQFFGPGTRLTVL.